Listed below are T cell receptor beta chains from one sample, sequenced in a study of blood T cell repertoires in COVID-19. Some clones are missing from TCRdb's copy, which holds only in-frame ones; the method was immunoSEQ multiplex PCR. The sample holds about 160,000 clones, approximately 84% seen once. The source material was peripheral blood. These receptors all stem from a woman of 80 years or more with acute or convalescent COVID-19. Both conserved end residues are trimmed from each CDR3. Each record gives: J gene, V gene, CDR3 protein.

J gene: TRBJ2-5
V gene: TRBV5-1
CDR3 protein: ASSRLAGGGETQY

J gene: TRBJ2-7
V gene: TRBV7-9
CDR3 protein: ASSIETVYEQY

J gene: TRBJ2-1
V gene: TRBV3-1/TRBV3-2
CDR3 protein: ASSQEAGLAGSYNEQF

J gene: TRBJ2-7
V gene: TRBV7-2
CDR3 protein: ASSSILAGEQY

J gene: TRBJ2-5
V gene: TRBV11-2
CDR3 protein: ASSLIPRGTQY

J gene: TRBJ1-3
V gene: TRBV5-1
CDR3 protein: ASSFTGTQNTIY

J gene: TRBJ2-3
V gene: TRBV3-1/TRBV3-2
CDR3 protein: ASSQGRVTDTQY

J gene: TRBJ2-6
V gene: TRBV19
CDR3 protein: ASSYGLGGVLT

J gene: TRBJ2-7
V gene: TRBV7-2
CDR3 protein: ASSLGLAGDEQY

J gene: TRBJ2-7
V gene: TRBV5-1
CDR3 protein: ASSLLPSGAYEQY

J gene: TRBJ1-5
V gene: TRBV5-1
CDR3 protein: ASSLGGGASQPQH

J gene: TRBJ2-1
V gene: TRBV14
CDR3 protein: ASSPVGDLYYNEQF